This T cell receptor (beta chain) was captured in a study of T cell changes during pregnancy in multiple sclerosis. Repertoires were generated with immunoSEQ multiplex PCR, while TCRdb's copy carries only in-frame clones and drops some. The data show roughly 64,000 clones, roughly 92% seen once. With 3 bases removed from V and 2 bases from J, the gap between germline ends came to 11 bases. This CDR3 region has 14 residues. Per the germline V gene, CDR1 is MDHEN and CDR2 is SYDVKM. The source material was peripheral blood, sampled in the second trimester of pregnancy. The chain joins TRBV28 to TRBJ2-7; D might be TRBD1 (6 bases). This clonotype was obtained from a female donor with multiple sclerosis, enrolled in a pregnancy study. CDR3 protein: CASSLGADAYEQYF. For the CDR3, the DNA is TGTGCCAGCAGTTTGGGGGCGGATGCCTACGAGCAGTACTTC. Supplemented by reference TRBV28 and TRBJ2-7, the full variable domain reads DVKVTQSSRYLVKRTGEKVFLECVQDMDHENMFWYRQDPGLGLRLIYFSYDVKMKEKGDIPEGYSVSREKKERFSLILESASTNQTSMYLCASSLGADAYEQYFGPGTRLTVT.